Listed here is a single T cell receptor (beta chain). TCRdb's copy holds only in-frame clones and misses some; the assay was immunoSEQ multiplex PCR. The sample has about 130,000 clones, over 70% seen once. With 5 bases removed from V and 6 bases from J, the gap between germline ends came to 11 bases. The germline CDR1 and CDR2 sequences are SGHAT and FQNNGV. This CDR3 region has 12 residues. This sample stems from a study of blood T cell repertoires in COVID-19. Study overall: Researchers got acute and convalescent COVID-19 samples from the United States, Italy and Spain. PBMCs, B-cell-depleted T cells, or T cells provided the cDNA or gDNA that made up the material.

The clonotype originates from an elderly man with acute or convalescent COVID-19. V is TRBV11-2 and J is TRBJ2-7; D unclear. Material: peripheral blood. CDR3 DNA sequence: TGTGCCAGCAGCCCAGAATCTGGCGAGCAGTACTTC. Translating it yields CASSPESGEQYF.